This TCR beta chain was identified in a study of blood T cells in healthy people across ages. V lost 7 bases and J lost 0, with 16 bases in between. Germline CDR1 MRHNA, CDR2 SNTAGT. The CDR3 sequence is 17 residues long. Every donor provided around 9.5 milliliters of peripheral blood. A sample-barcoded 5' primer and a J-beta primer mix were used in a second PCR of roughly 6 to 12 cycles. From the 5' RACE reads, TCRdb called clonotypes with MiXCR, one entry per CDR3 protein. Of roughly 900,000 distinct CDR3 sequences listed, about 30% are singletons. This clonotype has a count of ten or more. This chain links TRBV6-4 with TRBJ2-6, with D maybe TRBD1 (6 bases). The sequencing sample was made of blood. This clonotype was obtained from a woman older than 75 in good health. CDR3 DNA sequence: TGTGCCAGCACTCCGGGACACCTAACCTCTGGGGCCAACGTCCTGACTTTC. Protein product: CASTPGHLTSGANVLTF.